This T cell receptor (beta chain) was recorded in a study of blood T cell repertoires in COVID-19. About the study: Acute and convalescent COVID-19 samples came from the United States, Italy and Spain. Sources were T cells, B-cell-depleted T cells, or PBMCs; the material itself was cDNA or gDNA.

Germline values: CDR1 SGHRS, CDR2 YFSETQ. This CDR3 has 20 residues. The V segment lost 0 bases and the J segment 0 bases; nucleotides outside the gene matches: 11. Original handling: Amplifying reference gene primers gave estimates of nucleated cell counts. The repertoire was sequenced with immunoSEQ multiplex PCR; TCRdb's copy has only in-frame clones and lacks some. V and J calls and clone size follow that table, whereas D and trimming were derived from the DNA. This table holds approximately 65,000 clones, 70% to 85% found once. This clone was detected a few times. The sequencing input was peripheral blood. The chain combines TRBV5-1 with TRBJ2-7; 14 bases match TRBD2. The origin of this receptor is a man in his fifties or sixties with acute or convalescent COVID-19. The CDR3 region is CASSLAKGLAGELFSYEQYF. The CDR3 nucleotides are TGCGCCAGCAGCTTGGCCAAGGGACTAGCGGGAGAACTCTTCTCCTACGAGCAGTACTTC.